One sample yielded the 27 T cell receptor beta chains listed below, sequenced in a study of T cell repertoires in cytomegalovirus infection. TCRdb re-analysed the reads in MiXCR, keeping a single row per CDR3 protein. The sample holds about 740,000 distinct CDR3 sequences, 35% to 45% seen once. The sample taken for sequencing was PBMCs. Receptor source: a human donor in good health (CMV status not recorded). Some clones in this sample may be carry-over from other donors' samples.

The chain couples TRBV5-4 to TRBJ1-2, with 10 bases matching TRBD1. With V trimmed by 4 bases and J by 8 bases, 5 bases remained unmatched. This CDR3 spans 13 amino acids. Germline CDR1 SGHNT, CDR2 YYREEE (reference sequence). CDR3 bases: TGTGCCAGCAGCGAGGACAGGGGGAACGGCTACACCTTC. It is translated as CASSEDRGNGYTF. The whole variable domain, filled in from reference TRBV5-4 and TRBJ1-2, reads ETGVTQSPTHLIKTRGQQVTLRCSSQSGHNTVSWYQQALGQGPQFIFQYYREEENGRGNFPPRFSGLQFPNYSSELNVNALELDDSALYLCASSEDRGNGYTFGSGTRLTVV.

The gene calls are TRBV18 and TRBJ2-7; the D gene could be TRBD1 or TRBD2 (5 bases each). CDR3 length: 16 amino acids. Germline V CDR1 and CDR2: KGHSH, LQKENI. Trimming left V 2 bases short and J 3 bases short, with 17 bases between. This CDR3 is CASSPSPGRGDYEQYF. The CDR3 DNA reads as TGTGCCAGCTCACCATCTCCGGGACGGGGTGACTACGAGCAGTACTTC.

There are a few counts of this clonotype. The gene calls are TRBV7-2 and TRBJ2-5; 10 nucleotides match TRBD2. The CDR3 runs 18 residues. Germline trimming cut 1 base from V and 4 bases from J; bases unmatched to any gene: 12. CDR1 and CDR2 from the germline V gene are SGHTA and FQGNSA. CDR3 residues: CASSLGVAGGNWGETQYF. Here the CDR3 DNA reads TGTGCCAGCAGCTTAGGGGTAGCGGGGGGAAACTGGGGAGAGACCCAGTACTTC. Using reference TRBV7-2 and TRBJ2-5 for the parts outside the CDR3, the full variable domain is GAGVSQSPSNKVTEKGKDVELRCDPISGHTALYWYRQSLGQGLEFLIYFQGNSAPDKSGLPSDRFSAERTGGSVSTLTIQRTQQEDSAVYLCASSLGVAGGNWGETQYFGPGTRLLVL.

V is TRBV19 and J is TRBJ2-7, with D unclear. V was trimmed by 3 bases and J by 0 bases, leaving 12 bases between them. This CDR3 is built from 15 residues. Looked up from germline, CDR1 is LNHDA and CDR2 is SQIVND (reference sequence). The DNA for the CDR3 is TGTGCCAGTAGTATTGGTGCCAGTTTCTCCTACGAGCAGTACTTC. The encoded protein is CASSIGASFSYEQYF.

Concerning this clonotype itself: This clone may be a read error of a much larger clone one base away. V is TRBV7-8 and J is TRBJ1-1; the match to TRBD1 covers 7 bases. The CDR3 is made up of 14 amino acids. Germline values: CDR1 SGHVS, CDR2 FQNEAQ. CDR3 amino acids: CASSPEFGTEEALF. In DNA, the CDR3 is TGTGCCAGCAGCCCAGAATTCGGGACAGAAGAAGCTCTCTTT.

In its sample, this clonotype was seen a few times. The chain carries TRBV7-8 and TRBJ2-5; D may be TRBD1 or TRBD2 (5 bases each). Germline-derived CDR1 and CDR2 are SGHVS and FQNEAQ. V lost 5 bases, J lost 4 bases, and 14 bases lay in between. The CDR3 spans 14 residues. CDR3 protein: CASSPRAGRETQYF. As DNA, the CDR3 is TGTGCCAGCAGCCCCAGGGCAGGGAGAGAGACCCAGTACTTC.

J is TRBJ2-7 and V is TRBV19, with TRBD1 identical over 10 bases. In germline, CDR1 is LNHDA, CDR2 SQIVND (reference sequence). CDR3 length: 14 residues. The ends lost 10 bases at V and 5 bases at J; junction bases unmatched: 11. The CDR3 sequence is CATKGTGETNEQYF. CDR3 in DNA: TGTGCCACCAAGGGGACAGGGGAAACCAACGAGCAGTACTTC.

In regard to this clonotype: The junction departs from germline at one end; a sequencing error may be responsible. This chain joins TRBV12-3 or TRBV12-4 and TRBJ2-1; possibly TRBD1 or TRBD2 for D (5 bases each). CDR3 length: 13 amino acids. The CDR3 sequence: CASCLRGVYVQFF. CDR3 bases: TGTGCCAGCTGTTTGAGGGGAGTGTATGTGCAGTTCTTC.

The chain is built from TRBV6-5 and TRBJ1-2; D is perhaps TRBD1 (5 bases). CDR3 length equals 16 residues. V lost 1 base and J 8 bases, leaving 20 bases between the germline ends. CDR1 is MNHEY and CDR2 is SVGAGI in the germline V gene. The CDR3 bases are TGTGCCAGCAGTTACTTGTCAGTGAGGGGATTCGTAGGCTACACCTTC. This translates into CASSYLSVRGFVGYTF.

For this clonotype: This clone may be a read error of a much larger clone one base away. The chain uses TRBV7-4 and TRBJ1-1; D is perhaps TRBD1 (6 bases). Trimming shortened V by 4 bases and J by 0 bases, and 9 bases separated the two germline ends. The CDR3 runs to 14 residues. Per the germline V gene, CDR1 is SGHVT and CDR2 is SQSDAQ. CDR3 protein: CASSWTAVNTEAFF. CDR3 coding DNA: TGTGCCAGCAGCTGGACAGCGGTGAACACTGAAGCTTTCTTT.

This clonotype was seen a few times. The CDR3 reads CASSYSIAGVNEQFF. The CDR3 nucleotides are TGTGCCAGCAGTTACTCGATAGCGGGAGTCAATGAGCAGTTCTTC. The J gene is TRBJ2-1, the V gene TRBV6-6; 9 bases align to TRBD2. Germline V CDR1 and CDR2: MNHNY, SVGAGI (reference sequence). V shed 0 bases and J 6 bases; nucleotides not matched to a gene: 3. This CDR3 region has 15 residues.

The V call is TRBV19, the J call TRBJ2-3; 13 bases fit TRBD2. Germline CDR1 and CDR2: LNHDA and SQIVND (reference sequence). The CDR3 has 16 residues. The ends lost 10 bases at V and 6 bases at J; junction bases unmatched: 13. Written as DNA, the CDR3 is TGTGCCATGGATGGGGGACTAGCGGGACCTACGGATACGCAGTATTTT. Its protein is CAMDGGLAGPTDTQYF. Variable domain in full (rest from reference TRBV19 and TRBJ2-3): DGGITQSPKYLFRKEGQNVTLSCEQNLNHDAMYWYRQDPGQGLRLIYYSQIVNDFQKGDIAEGYSVSREKKESFPLTVTSAQKNPTAFYLCAMDGGLAGPTDTQYFGPGTRLTVL.

V gene TRBV7-8 combines with J gene TRBJ1-1; D is unresolved. Germline lookup yields CDR1 SGHVS and CDR2 FQNEAQ. The CDR3 extends over 19 amino acids. V was clipped by 1 base and J by 3 bases, with 24 bases between them. The CDR3 region is CASSLDVSPPDPRDTEAFF. CDR3 nucleotides: TGTGCCAGCAGCTTAGACGTAAGTCCACCTGATCCTAGGGACACTGAAGCTTTCTTT. Full variable domain (rest looked up from reference TRBV7-8 and TRBJ1-1): GAGVSQSPRYKVAKRGQDVALRCDPISGHVSLFWYQQALGQGPEFLTYFQNEAQLDKSGLPSDRFFAERPEGSVSTLKIQRTQQEDSAVYLCASSLDVSPPDPRDTEAFFGQGTRLTVV.

Turning to this clonotype: An end of the junction does not agree with germline; a read error may underlie this. This chain uses TRBV4-1 with TRBJ2-3; 14 nucleotides line up with TRBD2. Germline lookup yields CDR1 MGHRA and CDR2 YSYEKL. The CDR3 length is 21 residues. DNA for the CDR3: TGTGCCAGCAGCCAAGATACGACTAGCGGGAGGGTGGGTCGAAGCACAGATACGCAGTATTTT. Protein product: CASSQDTTSGRVGRSTDTQYF.

The CDR3 protein is CASSWGQGVEAFF. CDR3 DNA sequence: TGTGCCAGCAGCTGGGGACAGGGGGTAGAAGCTTTCTTT. V usage is TRBV7-3 and J usage is TRBJ1-1; 11 bases map to TRBD1. V shed 4 bases and J 8 bases; nucleotides not matched to a gene: 3. Germline CDR1 SGHTA, CDR2 FQGTGA. The CDR3 runs to 13 residues. Together with reference TRBV7-3 and TRBJ1-1, the CDR3 gives the full variable domain: GAGVSQTPSNKVTEKGKYVELRCDPISGHTALYWYRQSLGQGPEFLIYFQGTGAADDSGLPNDRFFAVRPEGSVSTLKIQRTERGDSAVYLCASSWGQGVEAFFGQGTRLTVV.

This chain joins TRBV20-1 and TRBJ1-1; possible D gene TRBD1, 5 bases. This CDR3 contains 15 residues. Per the germline V gene, CDR1 is DFQATT and CDR2 is SNEGSKA (reference sequence). V was cut by 1 base and J by 4 bases, with 16 bases left in between. CDR3 in amino acids: CSARAGRVSTTEAFF. As DNA, the CDR3 is TGCAGTGCTAGAGCAGGCAGGGTCAGCACCACTGAAGCTTTCTTT.

Worth noting for this clonotype: It may be a read error: a sequence one base away is much more abundant. The missing conserved phenylalanine or tryptophan at the end of this CDR3 makes a read error likely. The rearrangement joins TRBV7-9 to TRBJ2-5; 8 positions match TRBD2. J lost 5 bases, V lost 4 bases, and 6 bases had no gene match. CDR1 is SEHNR, CDR2 FQNEAQ, per germline (reference sequence). This CDR3 contains 14 residues. In DNA form, the CDR3 reads TGTGCCAGCAGCTCCCTGGGCGGGAGGGAGACCCAGTACATC. Translated: CASSSLGGRETQYI.

This chain uses TRBV12-3 or TRBV12-4 with TRBJ2-3; 9 bases are a match to TRBD2. The CDR3 is 20 residues long. After removal of 8 bases from V and 5 bases from J, the junction contained 26 bases not matched to a gene. The CDR3, as DNA: TGTGCCAGCCAAACCCGAGGGGGAATACGGCGGGAGGGCATCGTAGATACGCAGTATTTT. As protein: CASQTRGGIRREGIVDTQYF.

The table lists this clonotype with a few counts. This chain links TRBV5-4 with TRBJ2-3; a weak D match, TRBD1 (6 bases). V was clipped by 3 bases and J by 1 base, with 12 bases between them. Germline CDR1 SGHNT, CDR2 YYREEE (reference sequence). The CDR3 sequence is 15 residues long. CDR3: CASSSNRVGTDTQYF. CDR3 sequence (DNA): TGTGCCAGCAGCTCAAACAGGGTTGGCACAGATACGCAGTATTTT.

The rearrangement joins TRBV19 to TRBJ2-4; possible D gene TRBD2, 5 bases. V lost 5 bases and J 2 bases, leaving 22 bases between the germline ends. Germline assignment: CDR1 LNHDA and CDR2 SQIVND (reference sequence). CDR3 length: 18 residues. CDR3 region: CASSAFGKTYESKNIQYF. The CDR3, as DNA: TGTGCCAGTAGTGCCTTCGGGAAGACCTACGAATCCAAAAACATTCAGTACTTC.

This sequence joins TRBV28 and TRBJ2-7, with 9 nucleotides matching TRBD1. Trimming at V came to 5 bases and at J to 4 bases, leaving 12 bases not matched to a gene. Looked up from germline, CDR1 is MDHEN and CDR2 is SYDVKM. There are 16 residues in the CDR3. The CDR3 region has the DNA TGTGCCAGCAGTCTTACAGGGGGCTTTAGAGATTACGAGCAGTACTTC. Translating gives CASSLTGGFRDYEQYF.

This clonotype has just one count. The chain is built from TRBV7-9 and TRBJ2-2; TRBD1 matches at 10 bases. The CDR3 totals 16 residues. Trimming took 4 bases from V and 5 from J; bases not matched to a gene: 7. CDR1 is SEHNR and CDR2 is FQNEAQ in the germline V gene (reference sequence). The CDR3 region is CASSYRDRGVTGELFF. The CDR3 nucleotides read TGTGCCAGCAGCTACCGGGACAGGGGAGTTACCGGGGAGCTGTTTTTT.

V and J are TRBV12-3 or TRBV12-4 and TRBJ2-2, with D perhaps matching TRBD1 (6 bases). The CDR3 length is 15 residues. V was clipped by 11 bases and J by 0 bases, with 16 bases between them. CDR3 coding DNA: TGTGCCGGGTCTTGGGGACAACCGAACACCGGGGAGCTGTTTTTT. The encoded protein is CAGSWGQPNTGELFF.

The CDR3 is CASSRQTGRKGRTGELFF. Here the CDR3 DNA reads TGTGCCAGCAGTCGACAGACCGGGAGAAAGGGAAGAACCGGGGAGCTGTTTTTT. The genes are TRBV6-2 or TRBV6-3 and TRBJ2-2, with D possibly being TRBD2 (6 bases). The CDR3 has 18 residues. The germline V and J ends were trimmed by 5 bases and 5 bases, with 24 bases remaining between them. CDR1 MNHEY and CDR2 SVGEGT come from the germline V gene.

This clonotype was picked up many times. The rearrangement uses TRBV20-1 and TRBJ1-1; a weak D match, TRBD1 (6 bases). The CDR3 is 14 amino acids. Germline-derived CDR1 and CDR2 are DFQATT and SNEGSKA (reference sequence). Trimming cost V 0 bases and J 0 bases, with 8 bases left between them. The CDR3 DNA reads as TGCAGTGCTAGAGATGGACAGCTGAACACTGAAGCTTTCTTT. Protein sequence: CSARDGQLNTEAFF.

This rearrangement joins TRBV12-3 or TRBV12-4 to TRBJ1-6; D gene unclear. The CDR3 is 14 residues long. Trimming took off 0 bases at V and 7 bases at J, with 7 bases between the two ends. The CDR3 coding sequence is TGTGCCAGCAGTTTAGCGGACGGCAATTCACCCCTCCACTTT. Protein sequence: CASSLADGNSPLHF.

DNA of the CDR3: TGTGCCACCAGTGATCGGACAGGGAGTCCCTACGAGCAGTACTTC. This sequence encodes CATSDRTGSPYEQYF. V is TRBV24-1 and J is TRBJ2-7; TRBD1 aligns across 8 bases. The CDR3 is 15 residues long. Germline loops: CDR1 KGHDR, CDR2 SFDVKD. Germline trimming cut 3 bases from V and 2 bases from J; bases unmatched to any gene: 5.